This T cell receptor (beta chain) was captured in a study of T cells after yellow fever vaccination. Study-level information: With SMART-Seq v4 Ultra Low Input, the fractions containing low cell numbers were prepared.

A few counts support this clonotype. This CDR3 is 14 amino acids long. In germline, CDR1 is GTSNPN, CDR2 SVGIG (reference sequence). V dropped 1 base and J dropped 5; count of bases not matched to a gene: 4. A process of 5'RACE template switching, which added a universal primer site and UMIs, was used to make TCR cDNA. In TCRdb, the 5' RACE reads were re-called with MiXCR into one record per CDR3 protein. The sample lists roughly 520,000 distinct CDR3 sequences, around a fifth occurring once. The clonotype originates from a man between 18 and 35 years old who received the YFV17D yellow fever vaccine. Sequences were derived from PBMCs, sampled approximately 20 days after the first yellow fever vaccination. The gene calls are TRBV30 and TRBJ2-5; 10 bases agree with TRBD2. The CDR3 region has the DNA TGTGCCTGGAGTGGAGCGGGGGGGCTGGAGACCCAGTACTTC. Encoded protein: CAWSGAGGLETQYF. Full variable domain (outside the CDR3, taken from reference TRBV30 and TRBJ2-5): SQTIHQWPATLVQPVGSPLSLECTVEGTSNPNLYWYRQAAGRGLQLLFYSVGIGQISSEVPQNLSASRPQDRQFILSSKKLLLSDSGFYLCAWSGAGGLETQYFGPGTRLLVL.